The present entry profiles one T cell receptor beta chain with its context. Before thyroid surgery, none of the patients had received any treatment. The J segment lost 2 bases and the V segment lost 6 bases, leaving 4 bases of the junction unmatched. The germline CDR1 and CDR2 sequences are LNHDA and SQIVND (reference sequence). The CDR3 is 15 amino acids. Using MiXCR, TCRdb reanalyzed the PCR reads. The sample carries around 20,000 clones, roughly a third recorded once. The sample comes from a study of metastatic and nonmetastatic thyroid tumors. The sequence derives from a female donor with papillary thyroid cancer or a benign thyroid nodule (not recorded which). Some clones in this sample may be carry-over from other donors' samples. The sample comprised tumor tissue. The rearrangement uses TRBV19 and TRBJ2-2; 9 nucleotides line up with TRBD2. CDR3 DNA sequence: TGTGCCAGTAGGCCTAGCGGGACTAACACCGGGGAGCTGTTTTTT. Protein sequence: CASRPSGTNTGELFF. The full variable domain, its missing parts supplied by reference TRBV19 and TRBJ2-2, is DGGITQSPKYLFRKEGQNVTLSCEQNLNHDAMYWYRQDPGQGLRLIYYSQIVNDFQKGDIAEGYSVSREKKESFPLTVTSAQKNPTAFYLCASRPSGTNTGELFFGEGSRLTVL.